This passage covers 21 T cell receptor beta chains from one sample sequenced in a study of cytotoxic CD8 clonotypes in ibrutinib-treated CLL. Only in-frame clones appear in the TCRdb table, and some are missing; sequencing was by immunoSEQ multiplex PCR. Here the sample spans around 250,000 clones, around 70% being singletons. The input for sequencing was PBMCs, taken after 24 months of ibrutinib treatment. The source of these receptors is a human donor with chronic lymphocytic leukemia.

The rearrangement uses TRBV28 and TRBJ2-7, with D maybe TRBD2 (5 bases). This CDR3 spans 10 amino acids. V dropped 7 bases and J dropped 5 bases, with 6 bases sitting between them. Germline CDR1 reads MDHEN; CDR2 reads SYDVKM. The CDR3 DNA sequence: TGTGCCAGCACCGGGAACGAGCAGTACTTC. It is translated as CASTGNEQYF.

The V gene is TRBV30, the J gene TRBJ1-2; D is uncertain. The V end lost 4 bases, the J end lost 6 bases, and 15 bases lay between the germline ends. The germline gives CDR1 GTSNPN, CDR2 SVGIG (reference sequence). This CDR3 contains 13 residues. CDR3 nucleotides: TGTGCCTGGACAACCCGACCGAACCATGGCTACACCTTC. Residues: CAWTTRPNHGYTF. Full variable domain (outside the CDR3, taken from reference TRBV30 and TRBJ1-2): SQTIHQWPATLVQPVGSPLSLECTVEGTSNPNLYWYRQAAGRGLQLLFYSVGIGQISSEVPQNLSASRPQDRQFILSSKKLLLSDSGFYLCAWTTRPNHGYTFGSGTRLTVV.

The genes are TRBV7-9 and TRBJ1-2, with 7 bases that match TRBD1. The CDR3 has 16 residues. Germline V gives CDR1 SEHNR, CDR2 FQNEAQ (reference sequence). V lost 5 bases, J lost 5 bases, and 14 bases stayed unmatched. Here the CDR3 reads CASSQKRDRAIYGYTF. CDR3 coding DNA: TGTGCCAGCAGCCAAAAACGTGACAGGGCGATATATGGCTACACCTTC.

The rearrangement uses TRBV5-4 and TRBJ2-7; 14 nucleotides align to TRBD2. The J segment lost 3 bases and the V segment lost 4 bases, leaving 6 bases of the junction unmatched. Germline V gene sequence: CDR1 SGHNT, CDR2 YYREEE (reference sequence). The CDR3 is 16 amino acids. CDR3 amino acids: CASSHGLAGGGYEQYF. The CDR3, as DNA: TGTGCCAGCAGCCACGGACTAGCGGGAGGTGGCTACGAGCAGTACTTC.

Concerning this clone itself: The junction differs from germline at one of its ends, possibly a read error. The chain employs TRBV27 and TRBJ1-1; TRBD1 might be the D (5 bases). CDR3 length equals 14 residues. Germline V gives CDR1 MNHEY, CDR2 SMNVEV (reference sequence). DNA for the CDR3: TGTGCCAGCAATCCGACCCCAGGGAACCCTGAAGCTTTCTTT. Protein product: CASNPTPGNPEAFF.

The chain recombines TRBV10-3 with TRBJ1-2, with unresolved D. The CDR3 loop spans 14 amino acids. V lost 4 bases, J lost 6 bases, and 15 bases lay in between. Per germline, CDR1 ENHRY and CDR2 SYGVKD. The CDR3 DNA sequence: TGTGCCATCAGTGGGTCGGGGATTGAGGATGGCTACACCTTC. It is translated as CAISGSGIEDGYTF.

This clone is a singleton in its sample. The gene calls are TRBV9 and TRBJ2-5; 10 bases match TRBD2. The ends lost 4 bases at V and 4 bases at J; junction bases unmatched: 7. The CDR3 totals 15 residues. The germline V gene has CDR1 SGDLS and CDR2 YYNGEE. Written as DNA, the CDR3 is TGTGCCAGCAGCTTTTTAGCGGGAGGATTAGAGACCCAGTACTTC. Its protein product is CASSFLAGGLETQYF.

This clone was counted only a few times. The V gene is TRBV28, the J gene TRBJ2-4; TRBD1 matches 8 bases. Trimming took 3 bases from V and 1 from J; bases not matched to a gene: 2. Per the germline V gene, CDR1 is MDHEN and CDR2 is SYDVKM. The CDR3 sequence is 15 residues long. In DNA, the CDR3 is TGTGCCAGCAGTTTCAGGGACAGGGCCAAAAACATTCAGTACTTC. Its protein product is CASSFRDRAKNIQYF.

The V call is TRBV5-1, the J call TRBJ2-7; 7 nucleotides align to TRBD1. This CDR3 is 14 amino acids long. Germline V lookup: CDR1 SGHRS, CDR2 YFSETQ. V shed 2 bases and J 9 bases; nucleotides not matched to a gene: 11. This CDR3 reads CASSFGTDPTTQYF. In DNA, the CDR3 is TGCGCCAGCAGCTTTGGGACAGATCCTACGACGCAGTACTTC.

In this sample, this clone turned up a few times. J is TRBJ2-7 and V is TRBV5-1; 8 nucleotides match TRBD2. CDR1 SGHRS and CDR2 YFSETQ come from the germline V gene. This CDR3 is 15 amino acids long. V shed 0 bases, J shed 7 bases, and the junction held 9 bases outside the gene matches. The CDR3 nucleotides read TGCGCCAGCAGCTTGGTTAGCGGGGAGGAGTCTGAGCAGTACTTC. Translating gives CASSLVSGEESEQYF.

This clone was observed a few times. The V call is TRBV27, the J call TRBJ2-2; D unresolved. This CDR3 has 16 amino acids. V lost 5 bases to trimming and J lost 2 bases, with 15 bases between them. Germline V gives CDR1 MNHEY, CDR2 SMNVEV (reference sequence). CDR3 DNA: TGTGCCAGCAGTCTAGACGGGCCTTTTAACACCGGGGAGCTGTTTTTT. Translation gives CASSLDGPFNTGELFF.

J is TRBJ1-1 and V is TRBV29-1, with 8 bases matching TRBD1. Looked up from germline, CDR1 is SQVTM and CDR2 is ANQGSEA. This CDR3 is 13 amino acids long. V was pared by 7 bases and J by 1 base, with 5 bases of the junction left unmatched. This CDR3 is CSASGTGNTEAFF. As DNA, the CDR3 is TGCAGCGCCTCGGGGACAGGGAACACTGAAGCTTTCTTT.

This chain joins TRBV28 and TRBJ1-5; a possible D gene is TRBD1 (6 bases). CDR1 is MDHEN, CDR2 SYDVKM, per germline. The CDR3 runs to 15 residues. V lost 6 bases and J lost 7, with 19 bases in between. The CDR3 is CASSVPRGGGQPQHF. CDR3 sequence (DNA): TGTGCCAGCAGCGTACCGAGAGGGGGGGGGCAGCCCCAGCATTTT.

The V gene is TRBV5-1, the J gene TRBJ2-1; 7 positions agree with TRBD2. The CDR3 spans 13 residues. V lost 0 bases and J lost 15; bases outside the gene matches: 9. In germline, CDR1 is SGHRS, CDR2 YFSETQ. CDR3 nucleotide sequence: TGCGCCAGCAGCTTGGAACGGGACTACGGGCTGTTCTTC. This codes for CASSLERDYGLFF.

CDR3 region: CASSFGKLQETQYF. CDR3 DNA: TGTGCCAGCAGTTTCGGGAAACTCCAAGAGACCCAGTACTTC. This chain connects TRBV28 to TRBJ2-5, with D maybe TRBD2 (5 bases). This CDR3 has 14 residues. CDR1 and CDR2 (germline): MDHEN, SYDVKM. Trimming shortened V by 3 bases and J by 1 base, and 9 bases separated the two germline ends. The full variable domain, with the rest looked up from reference TRBV28 and TRBJ2-5, is DVKVTQSSRYLVKRTGEKVFLECVQDMDHENMFWYRQDPGLGLRLIYFSYDVKMKEKGDIPEGYSVSREKKERFSLILESASTNQTSMYLCASSFGKLQETQYFGPGTRLLVL.

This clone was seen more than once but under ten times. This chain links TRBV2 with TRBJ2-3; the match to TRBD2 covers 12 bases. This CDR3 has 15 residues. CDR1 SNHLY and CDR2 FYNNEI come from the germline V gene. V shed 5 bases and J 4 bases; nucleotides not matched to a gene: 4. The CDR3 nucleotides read TGTGCCAGCAGTCGACTAGCGGGAGCCCCAGATACGCAGTATTTT. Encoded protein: CASSRLAGAPDTQYF. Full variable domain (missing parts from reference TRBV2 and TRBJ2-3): EPEVTQTPSHQVTQMGQEVILRCVPISNHLYFYWYRQILGQKVEFLVSFYNNEISEKSEIFDDQFSVERPDGSNFTLKIRSTKLEDSAMYFCASSRLAGAPDTQYFGPGTRLTVL.

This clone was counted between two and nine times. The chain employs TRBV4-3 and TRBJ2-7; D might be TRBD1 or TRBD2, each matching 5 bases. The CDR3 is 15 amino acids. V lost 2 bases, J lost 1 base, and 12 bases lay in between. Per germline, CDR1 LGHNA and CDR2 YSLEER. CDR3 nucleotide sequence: TGCGCCAGCAGCCAATCCGGGACCGGATCCTACGAGCAGTACTTC. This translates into CASSQSGTGSYEQYF.

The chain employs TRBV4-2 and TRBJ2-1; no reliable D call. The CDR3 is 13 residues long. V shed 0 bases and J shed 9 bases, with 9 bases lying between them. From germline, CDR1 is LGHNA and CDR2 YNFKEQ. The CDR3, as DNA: TGTGCCAGCAGCCAAGATAAGGGTGGTGAGCAGTTCTTC. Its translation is CASSQDKGGEQFF.

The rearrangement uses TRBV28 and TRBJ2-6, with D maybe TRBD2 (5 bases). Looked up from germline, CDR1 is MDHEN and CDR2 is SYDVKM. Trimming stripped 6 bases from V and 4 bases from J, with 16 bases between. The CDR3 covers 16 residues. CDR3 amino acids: CASSFPRTGGANVLTF. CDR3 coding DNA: TGTGCCAGCAGCTTTCCCCGGACTGGGGGGGCCAACGTCCTGACTTTC.

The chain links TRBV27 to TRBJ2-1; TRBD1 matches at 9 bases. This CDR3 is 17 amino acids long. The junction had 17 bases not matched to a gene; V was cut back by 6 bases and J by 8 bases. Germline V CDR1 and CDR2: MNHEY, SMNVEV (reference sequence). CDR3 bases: TGTGCCAGCAGCCCCTCCCCCACCGGGACAGGGACCTATGAGCAGTTCTTC. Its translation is CASSPSPTGTGTYEQFF.

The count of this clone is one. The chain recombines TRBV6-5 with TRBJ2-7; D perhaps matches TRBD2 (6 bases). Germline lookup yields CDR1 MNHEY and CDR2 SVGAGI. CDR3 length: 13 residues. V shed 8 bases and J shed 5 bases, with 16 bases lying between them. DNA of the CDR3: TGTGCCAGCTTCGCCCCAGGAGGGCACGAGCAGTACTTC. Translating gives CASFAPGGHEQYF.